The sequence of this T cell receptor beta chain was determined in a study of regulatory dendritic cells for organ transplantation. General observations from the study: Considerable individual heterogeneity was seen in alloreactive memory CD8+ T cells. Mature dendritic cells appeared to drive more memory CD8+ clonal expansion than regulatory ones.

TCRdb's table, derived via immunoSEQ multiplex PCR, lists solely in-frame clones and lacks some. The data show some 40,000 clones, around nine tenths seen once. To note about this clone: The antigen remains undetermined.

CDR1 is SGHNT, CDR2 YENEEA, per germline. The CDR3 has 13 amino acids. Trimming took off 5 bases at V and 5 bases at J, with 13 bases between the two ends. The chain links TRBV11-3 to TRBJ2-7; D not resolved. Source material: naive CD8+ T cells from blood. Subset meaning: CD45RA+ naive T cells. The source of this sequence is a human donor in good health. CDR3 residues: CASSPRFPDEQYF. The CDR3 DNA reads TGTGCCAGCAGCCCTAGATTCCCCGACGAGCAGTACTTC.